The 17 T cell receptor beta chains below were found in one sample sequenced in a study of molecular identifiers for immune sequencing clone quantification. Via MiXCR, TCRdb re-called the PCR reads, giving one row per CDR3 protein. The repertoire holds 600,000 to 650,000 distinct CDR3 sequences, 15% to 20% seen once, with roughly 0.83% in the top ten. Sequencing was done on a sample of naive CD8+ T cells from blood, with Jurkat cell RNA spiked in. Subset given: FACS-sorted CD8+CD4-CCR7+CD45RA+ naive T cells. These receptors were obtained from a human donor in good health. Some libraries in this study had Jurkat cell RNA spiked in.

This clonotype occurred a few times. The chain employs TRBV24-1 and TRBJ2-1; D possibly corresponds to TRBD2 (6 bases). The CDR3 length is 13 residues. Trimming stripped 4 bases from V and 10 bases from J, with 13 bases between. Germline CDR1 is KGHDR and CDR2 is SFDVKD. The CDR3 nucleotides are TGTGCCACCAGTGAGGGGACTCCTAACGAGCAGTTCTTC. This sequence encodes CATSEGTPNEQFF.

This clonotype was seen repeatedly, ten times or more. The chain is built from TRBV7-9 and TRBJ2-3; D may correspond to TRBD1 or TRBD2 (5 bases each). This CDR3 has 13 amino acids. The germline V gene has CDR1 SEHNR and CDR2 FQNEAQ (reference sequence). The V and J ends lost 3 bases and 4 bases respectively, with 8 bases between them. The CDR3 here is CASSFGTPDTQYF. CDR3 DNA: TGTGCCAGCAGCTTCGGGACGCCAGATACGCAGTATTTT. Filled out from reference TRBV7-9 and TRBJ2-3, the complete variable domain reads DTGVSQNPRHKITKRGQNVTFRCDPISEHNRLYWYRQTLGQGPEFLTYFQNEAQLEKSRLLSDRFSAERPKGSFSTLEIQRTEQGDSAMYLCASSFGTPDTQYFGPGTRLTVL.

For this clonotype: This may come from a read error, since a much larger clone is one base off. The rearrangement links TRBV7-9 to TRBJ2-1; 8 bases line up with TRBD2. The CDR3 spans 19 residues. Germline V gene data show CDR1 as SEHNR and CDR2 as FQNEAQ (reference sequence). The CDR3 reads CASSFPLDTLAGTYNEQLF. The CDR3 DNA is TGTGCCAGCAGCTTCCCTCTAGACACCCTAGCGGGTACCTACAATGAGCAGCTCTTC.

This clonotype was counted a single time. Just one base apart from a much larger clone, this may be a read error. The rearrangement uses TRBV27 and TRBJ2-3, with D possibly TRBD1 on 7 matching bases. Germline V gene sequence: CDR1 MNHEY, CDR2 SMNVEV (reference sequence). The CDR3 length is 17 residues. The CDR3 region is CASSSSIRRGQADTRYF. In DNA, the CDR3 is TGTGCCAGCAGTTCATCCATCCGGAGGGGGCAAGCAGATACGCGGTATTTT.

The CDR3 coding sequence is TGCAGTGCTAGAGATCGAACGGTACCGTACGAGCAGTACTTC. It encodes CSARDRTVPYEQYF. The V and J genes are TRBV20-1 and TRBJ2-7; no definite D call. The CDR3 extends over 14 amino acids. The germline gives CDR1 DFQATT, CDR2 SNEGSKA (reference sequence). Trimming left V 0 bases short and J 4 bases short, with 13 bases between.

This clonotype is a singleton in its sample. A much larger clone differs by one base, so this may be a read error. The genes are TRBV25-1 and TRBJ2-2; 10 bases agree with TRBD1. The V gene's germline CDR1 is MGHDK and CDR2 SYGVNS. V shed 4 bases, J shed 3 bases, and the junction held 14 bases outside the gene matches. This CDR3 spans 19 amino acids. In nucleotides, the CDR3 is TGTGCCAGCAGTGGGTCTCGGGACAGGGGATGGGGGTACACCGGGGAGCTGTTTTTT. Its protein is CASSGSRDRGWGYTGELFF.

This clonotype was found many times. This chain links TRBV29-1 with TRBJ2-7, with TRBD2 identical over 8 bases. The V segment lost 4 bases and the J segment 3 bases; nucleotides outside the gene matches: 5. Germline V CDR1 and CDR2: SQVTM, ANQGSEA. The CDR3 loop spans 13 amino acids. CDR3 amino acids: CSVVRREGYEQYF. The CDR3 DNA sequence: TGCAGCGTTGTCCGCCGGGAGGGCTACGAGCAGTACTTC.

A note on this clonotype: The final CDR3 position lacks the conserved phenylalanine or tryptophan, pointing to a likely read error. The rearrangement links TRBV15 to TRBJ2-7; TRBD1 aligns across 9 bases. CDR3 length: 13 residues. After removal of 5 bases from V and 4 bases from J, the junction contained 3 bases not matched to a gene. Germline CDR1 and CDR2: LNHNV and YYDKDF (reference sequence). The CDR3 DNA reads TGTGCCACCAGCCAGGACAGGGGTTACGAGCAGTACTCC. Protein sequence: CATSQDRGYEQYS.

This clonotype was detected only a few times. Since a much larger clone is just one base distant, this may be a read error. J is TRBJ2-4 and V is TRBV7-6; the D gene is possibly TRBD2 (6 bases). CDR3 length: 15 residues. Germline CDR1 reads SGHVS; CDR2 reads FNYEAQ. The CDR3: CASSDDRDSKNVQYF. The CDR3 region has the DNA TGTGCCAGCAGCGACGACCGGGACTCTAAAAACGTTCAGTACTTC.

In this sample, this clonotype turned up many times. This chain uses TRBV24-1 with TRBJ2-1; D might be TRBD1 (6 bases). Trimming pared 10 bases from V and 3 bases from J, leaving 12 bases between. The CDR3 has 13 residues. Germline-derived CDR1 and CDR2 are KGHDR and SFDVKD. The CDR3 coding sequence is TGTGCCACACAGGGTTCGGACTACAATGAGCAGTTCTTC. Its protein is CATQGSDYNEQFF.

The chain carries TRBV7-9 and TRBJ2-1; 9 bases line up with TRBD2. Germline trimming cut 2 bases from V and 5 bases from J; bases unmatched to any gene: 7. CDR3 length: 16 residues. The V gene's germline CDR1 is SEHNR and CDR2 FQNEAQ (reference sequence). This CDR3 reads CASSLSLGGRDNEQFF. The CDR3, as DNA: TGTGCCAGCAGCTTAAGTTTAGGCGGGAGGGACAATGAGCAGTTCTTC.

This clonotype was seen repeatedly, ten times or more. The rearrangement links TRBV7-9 to TRBJ2-7; 11 bases fit TRBD2. Germline CDR1 and CDR2: SEHNR and FQNEAQ (reference sequence). The V and J ends lost 0 bases and 5 bases, in that order; junction bases with no gene match: 0. The CDR3 has 14 amino acids. CDR3 region: CASSLASGRDEQYF. The CDR3 bases are TGTGCCAGCAGCTTAGCTAGCGGGAGGGACGAGCAGTACTTC.

Comments on this clonotype: One end of the junction fails to match germline, which may point to a read error. The CDR3 spells CASSLVGGGQETRYF. CDR3 DNA sequence: TGTGCCAGCAGCTTAGTCGGCGGGGGCCAAGAGACCCGGTACTTC. This chain connects TRBV7-2 to TRBJ2-5; weak D call: TRBD2 (7 bases). The germline CDR1 and CDR2 sequences are SGHTA and FQGNSA. This CDR3 has 15 residues.

This clonotype has ten or more counts. V is TRBV9 and J is TRBJ2-7; perhaps TRBD2 as D (5 bases). V was shortened by 3 bases and J by 3 bases, with 10 bases between the two germline ends. The CDR3 is made up of 13 amino acids. Germline CDR1 reads SGDLS; CDR2 reads YYNGEE. The CDR3 DNA reads as TGTGCCAGCAGCGCGACGGGGTACTACGAGCAGTACTTC. It codes for CASSATGYYEQYF.

To note about this clonotype: Being one base from a much bigger clone, this may be a read error. The genes are TRBV4-3 and TRBJ2-7; 7 nucleotides match TRBD1. Germline CDR1 is LGHNA and CDR2 is YSLEER. This CDR3 comprises 14 residues. The CDR3 loop reads CTSSQNQGVYEQYF. CDR3 sequence (DNA): TGCACCAGCAGCCAAAATCAGGGGGTCTACGAGCAGTACTTC.

This clonotype was detected ten times or more. V is TRBV7-2 and J is TRBJ2-3; D may be TRBD2 (7 bases). V gave up 1 base and J gave up 3 bases, with 11 bases separating them. There are 15 residues in the CDR3. Per the germline V gene, CDR1 is SGHTA and CDR2 is FQGNSA. The CDR3 coding sequence is TGTGCCAGCAGCTTAGTAGGGGGGGTTACAGATACGCAGTATTTT. It translates to CASSLVGGVTDTQYF.

The chain carries TRBV19 and TRBJ1-1; 9 nucleotides agree with TRBD1. The CDR3 runs 14 residues. Germline V gene data show CDR1 as LNHDA and CDR2 as SQIVND (reference sequence). V dropped 7 bases and J dropped 4; count of bases not matched to a gene: 7. The CDR3 sequence: CASNRQGEGTEAFF. The CDR3 region has the DNA TGTGCCAGTAATCGACAGGGGGAAGGCACTGAAGCTTTCTTT.